Following are 23 T cell receptor beta chains from one sample sequenced in a study of cytomegalovirus exposure and HLA in healthy donors. Primers for the PCR totalled 60 Vbeta and 13 Jbeta. Clones were read by immunoSEQ multiplex PCR, and TCRdb kept only the in-frame ones, dropping some. This sample yields under 200,000 clones, of which roughly 13% are seen a single time; 7.8% belongs to the top ten. The sequencing input was PBMCs. The receptors come from a man aged 50 to 60 in good health and CMV-seropositive.

This clone was seen a handful of times. This sequence joins TRBV5-6 and TRBJ1-4, with D unresolved. V lost 4 bases to trimming and J lost 1 base, with 8 bases between them. Germline CDR1 and CDR2: SGHDT and YYEEEE. The CDR3 runs 14 residues. CDR3 protein: CASSLQQTNEKLFF. CDR3 coding DNA: TGTGCCAGCAGCCTACAGCAAACTAATGAAAAACTGTTTTTT.

CDR3 residues: CASGTPYEQYV. The CDR3 DNA sequence: TGTGCCAGCGGGACACCCTACGAGCAGTACGTC. The rearrangement links TRBV28 to TRBJ2-7; tentatively, D is TRBD1 (6 bases). Per the germline V gene, CDR1 is MDHEN and CDR2 is SYDVKM. V shed 8 bases and J shed 2 bases, with 7 bases lying between them. The CDR3 consists of 11 residues.

V gene TRBV5-1 combines with J gene TRBJ2-3, with D perhaps matching TRBD2 (7 bases). Germline V gene data show CDR1 as SGHRS and CDR2 as YFSETQ. This CDR3 has 17 amino acids. V lost 3 bases to trimming and J lost 5 bases, with 22 bases between them. Written as DNA, the CDR3 is TGCGCCAGCAGCTCAGTCCTTACAGGGAGGGGAGGAGATACGCAGTATTTT. Protein product: CASSSVLTGRGGDTQYF. Full variable domain (rest looked up from reference TRBV5-1 and TRBJ2-3): KAGVTQTPRYLIKTRGQQVTLSCSPISGHRSVSWYQQTPGQGLQFLFEYFSETQRNKGNFPGRFSGRQFSNSRSEMNVSTLELGDSALYLCASSSVLTGRGGDTQYFGPGTRLTVL.

This clone was found a few times. The gene calls are TRBV28 and TRBJ2-1; the D gene is possibly TRBD1 (6 bases). The CDR3 covers 14 residues. Germline CDR1 MDHEN, CDR2 SYDVKM. With 4 bases removed from V and 5 bases from J, the gap between germline ends came to 12 bases. The CDR3 loop is CASSSYGQHNEQFF. In DNA form, the CDR3 reads TGTGCCAGCAGTTCCTACGGACAGCACAATGAGCAGTTCTTC.

The rearrangement links TRBV2 to TRBJ2-5, with D tentatively TRBD2 (5 bases). Per germline, CDR1 SNHLY and CDR2 FYNNEI. This CDR3 contains 17 residues. V was trimmed by 5 bases and J by 2 bases, leaving 21 bases between them. CDR3 loop: CASSKLRVLREQETQYF. The CDR3 nucleotides read TGTGCCAGCAGTAAACTCCGGGTACTAAGGGAGCAAGAGACCCAGTACTTC.

This clone was observed a few times. The chain combines TRBV28 with TRBJ2-1, with a tentative D call TRBD1 (6 bases). In germline, CDR1 is MDHEN, CDR2 SYDVKM. The CDR3 spans 13 residues. V was trimmed by 5 bases and J by 13 bases, leaving 18 bases between them. The CDR3 nucleotides are TGTGCCAGCAGTCGCCTTAAGGGGGTTGGTCAGTTCTTC. This translates into CASSRLKGVGQFF.

The rearrangement links TRBV28 to TRBJ2-1, with D tentatively TRBD2 (6 bases). The germline gives CDR1 MDHEN, CDR2 SYDVKM. Trimming stripped 8 bases from V and 7 bases from J, with 6 bases between. The CDR3 extends over 10 amino acids. The CDR3: CASGGNEQFF. For the CDR3, the DNA is TGTGCCAGCGGGGGGAATGAGCAGTTCTTC.

This clone came up a few times. The chain links TRBV5-1 to TRBJ1-1; TRBD1 is a possible D gene (6 bases). Trimming removed 2 bases from V and 5 bases from J, with 10 bases in between. CDR1 SGHRS and CDR2 YFSETQ come from the germline V gene. The CDR3 is 13 residues long. As DNA, the CDR3 is TGCGCCAGCAGCTTAACAGGGCCAACTGAAGCTTTCTTT. Translated, it gives CASSLTGPTEAFF.

This clone was seen a few times. The CDR3 coding sequence is TGCAGCGTCCCAGTGGCTAGCGGGGGGAAGTTGGATGAGCAGTTCTTC. This codes for CSVPVASGGKLDEQFF. This chain joins TRBV29-1 and TRBJ2-1, with 11 bases lining up with TRBD2. The CDR3 runs 16 residues. V lost 6 bases and J lost 8; bases outside the gene matches: 15. CDR1 and CDR2 (germline): SQVTM, ANQGSEA.

In this sample, this clone turned up a few times. The chain links TRBV18 to TRBJ1-5, with 10 bases fitting TRBD1. Germline V gene sequence: CDR1 KGHSH, CDR2 LQKENI. After removal of 8 bases from V and 4 bases from J, the junction contained 2 bases not matched to a gene. CDR3 size: 13 residues. The chain's CDR3 is CASQGQGNQPQHF. The CDR3 DNA is TGTGCCAGCCAGGGACAGGGGAATCAGCCCCAGCATTTT. The complete variable domain, with remaining parts taken from reference TRBV18 and TRBJ1-5, reads NAGVMQNPRHLVRRRGQEARLRCSPMKGHSHVYWYRQLPEEGLKFMVYLQKENIIDESGMPKERFSAEFPKEGPSILRIQQVVRGDSAAYFCASQGQGNQPQHFGDGTRLSIL.

This clone has more than one count but fewer than ten. The genes are TRBV11-2 and TRBJ1-3; D is unclear. There are 14 residues in the CDR3. The germline CDR1 and CDR2 sequences are SGHAT and FQNNGV. Deletions cut 5 bases from V and 0 bases from J, with 8 bases between. CDR3 protein: CASSHPGSGNTIYF. CDR3 sequence (DNA): TGTGCCAGCAGCCACCCGGGCTCTGGAAACACCATATATTTT.

As DNA, the CDR3 is TGCGCCAGCAGCTTGGGTTCACCCGGAGCCCTCCACTTT. Its protein product is CASSLGSPGALHF. The chain is built from TRBV5-1 and TRBJ1-6; D is undetermined. V dropped 0 bases and J dropped 14 bases, with 12 bases sitting between them. The CDR3 is made up of 13 amino acids. Per germline, CDR1 SGHRS and CDR2 YFSETQ.

This clone was recorded a few times. V is TRBV5-8 and J is TRBJ2-2; TRBD1 matches at 10 bases. Trimming cost V 5 bases and J 1 base; bases outside gene matches: 5. CDR3 length equals 16 residues. CDR1 is SGHTS, CDR2 YDEGEE, per germline. For the CDR3, the DNA is TGTGCCAGCAGAGAGGGGACAGGGGTGAACACCGGGGAGCTGTTTTTT. This sequence encodes CASREGTGVNTGELFF.

This clone was counted a few times. The chain is built from TRBV19 and TRBJ2-7; TRBD1 might be the D (5 bases). Germline lookup yields CDR1 LNHDA and CDR2 SQIVND (reference sequence). The ends were cut back, 6 bases at V and 5 bases at J, with 11 bases in the middle. The CDR3 length is 12 residues. CDR3 nucleotide sequence: TGTGCCAGTAGCCAGGGAAGGCACGAGCAGTACTTC. It encodes CASSQGRHEQYF.

This clone was found a few times. The CDR3 region is CASGGAASSYNSPLHF. As DNA, the CDR3 is TGTGCCAGCGGTGGCGCGGCCAGCTCCTATAATTCACCCCTCCACTTT. The rearrangement links TRBV27 to TRBJ1-6; no clear D. Germline V gene data show CDR1 as MNHEY and CDR2 as SMNVEV (reference sequence). Trimming removed 8 bases from V and 0 bases from J, with 14 bases in between. The CDR3 is 16 residues long.

The rearrangement uses TRBV5-1 and TRBJ1-6; D remains unclear. Germline values: CDR1 SGHRS, CDR2 YFSETQ. V gave up 5 bases and J gave up 2 bases, with 8 bases separating them. This CDR3 has 14 residues. CDR3 residues: CASRQAAYNSPLHF. The CDR3 coding sequence is TGCGCCAGCAGGCAGGCAGCCTATAATTCACCCCTCCACTTT. The whole variable domain, filled in from reference TRBV5-1 and TRBJ1-6, reads KAGVTQTPRYLIKTRGQQVTLSCSPISGHRSVSWYQQTPGQGLQFLFEYFSETQRNKGNFPGRFSGRQFSNSRSEMNVSTLELGDSALYLCASRQAAYNSPLHFGNGTRLTVT.

This chain joins TRBV5-1 and TRBJ2-3; the D gene is possibly TRBD1 (7 bases). The V end was cut by 4 bases, the J end by 4 bases, with 16 bases between. CDR1 and CDR2 (germline): SGHRS, YFSETQ. This CDR3 spans 15 amino acids. The CDR3 DNA follows: TGCGCCAGCAGCGCGGGGACCAGGGGGGCAGATACGCAGTATTTT. Protein: CASSAGTRGADTQYF.

This clone was picked up a small number of times. This chain links TRBV7-8 with TRBJ1-2; 7 nucleotides line up with TRBD1. The V gene's germline CDR1 is SGHVS and CDR2 FQNEAQ. Trimming removed 5 bases from V and 7 bases from J; junction bases left unmatched: 19. This CDR3 contains 17 residues. The CDR3 region is CASSLLQGGLSFAGYTF. The CDR3, as DNA: TGTGCCAGCAGCCTTCTCCAGGGGGGATTAAGCTTCGCTGGCTACACCTTC.

The chain has TRBV5-4 and TRBJ1-4; D possibly corresponds to TRBD1 (6 bases). V was pared by 4 bases and J by 6 bases, with 16 bases between. The germline CDR1 and CDR2 sequences are SGHNT and YYREEE (reference sequence). This CDR3 comprises 15 residues. The CDR3 loop reads CASSPGQSSDEKLFF. The CDR3 nucleotides read TGTGCCAGCAGCCCCGGACAGTCTTCTGATGAAAAACTGTTTTTT.

The chain is built from TRBV6-5 and TRBJ1-5, with D possibly being TRBD1 (6 bases). Germline V lookup: CDR1 MNHEY, CDR2 SVGAGI. The CDR3 length is 15 residues. Trimming removed 8 bases at V and 4 bases at J, with 18 bases between. CDR3 nucleotides: TGTGCCAGCTCCCGCAACCGAGGGGGAAATCAGCCCCAGCATTTT. Its translation: CASSRNRGGNQPQHF.

This clone appeared a few times. The chain recombines TRBV9 with TRBJ2-3; perhaps TRBD1 as D (5 bases). The CDR3 extends over 14 amino acids. Germline assignment: CDR1 SGDLS and CDR2 YYNGEE. Trimming cost V 3 bases and J 3 bases, with 11 bases left between them. CDR3 in DNA: TGTGCCAGCAGCGGAGGACATCGGACAGATACGCAGTATTTT. Its protein is CASSGGHRTDTQYF.

The chain recombines TRBV7-9 with TRBJ1-4, with TRBD1 identical over 9 bases. Germline-derived CDR1 and CDR2 are SEHNR and FQNEAQ (reference sequence). V gave up 4 bases and J gave up 7 bases; unmatched junction bases: 10. The CDR3 has 16 amino acids. Here the CDR3 reads CASSYPNTGGFEKLFF. CDR3 DNA: TGTGCCAGCAGCTATCCCAACACAGGGGGCTTTGAAAAACTGTTTTTT. The full variable domain, in which reference TRBV7-9 and TRBJ1-4 provide the parts outside the CDR3, is DTGVSQNPRHKITKRGQNVTFRCDPISEHNRLYWYRQTLGQGPEFLTYFQNEAQLEKSRLLSDRFSAERPKGSFSTLEIQRTEQGDSAMYLCASSYPNTGGFEKLFFGSGTQLSVL.

The V and J genes are TRBV5-1 and TRBJ2-3, with D maybe TRBD2 (5 bases). Per the germline V gene, CDR1 is SGHRS and CDR2 is YFSETQ. Trimming cost V 5 bases and J 3 bases, with 22 bases left between them. The CDR3 sequence is 17 residues long. This chain's CDR3 is CASRNGLRPSQTDTQYF. The CDR3 nucleotides read TGCGCCAGCAGGAACGGACTGCGGCCATCCCAGACAGATACGCAGTATTTT.